This is a list of T cell receptor beta chains from one sample in a study of blood T cell repertoires in COVID-19. Produced via immunoSEQ multiplex PCR; TCRdb's table is partial and in-frame only. The sample holds about 160,000 clones; 79% are singletons and the top ten take 8.1%. Sequenced input: peripheral blood. These receptors all stem from an older woman with COVID-19, enrolled during active disease. Each CDR3 is given with its conserved first and last residue. The order of the fields is J gene, D gene, V gene, clone size, CDR3 DNA, CDR3 protein. The D gene is left open where the match is weak. Not every row has a clone size; where given, it reads once, few, many or a size class.

TRBJ2-5 TRBD2 TRBV5-4 . TGTGCCAGCAGTACTAGCGGGAGAATGGTGGGGGAGACCCAGTACTTC CASSTSGRMVGETQYF
TRBJ2-7 TRBD1 TRBV14 . TGTGCCAGCAGCCAGAGTCAGCAGGGGGCTTTCGACGAGCAGTACTTC CASSQSQQGAFDEQYF
TRBJ2-1 TRBD2 TRBV9 few TGTGCCAGCAGCGGGGCCTGGGGGGGCAATGAGCAGTTCTTC CASSGAWGGNEQFF
TRBJ1-2 TRBD1 TRBV6-6 . TGTGCCAGCAGCGACAGGGGAAACTATGGCTACACCTTC CASSDRGNYGYTF
TRBJ1-5 TRBD1 TRBV28 . TGTGCCAGCAGTCCTACAGGGGGTCAGGGTCAGCCCCAGCATTTT CASSPTGGQGQPQHF
TRBJ1-2 . TRBV28 few TGTGCCAGCAGCGATCAGACAGCTGTCTATGGCTACACCTTC CASSDQTAVYGYTF
TRBJ1-6 . TRBV14 . TGTGCCAGCAGCCAAGAACGAGTGCCGGGTTGGTCACCCCTCCACTTT CASSQERVPGWSPLHF
TRBJ2-2 . TRBV19 few TGTGCCAGTAGGGGACTCCCCGTCGAGTCCGCCGGGGAGCTGTTTTTT CASRGLPVESAGELFF
TRBJ2-3 TRBD1 TRBV30 . TGTGCCTGGAATTTCCAGGGGGTTACGCAGTATTTT CAWNFQGVTQYF
TRBJ2-3 TRBD1 TRBV7-3 few TGTGCCAGCTCCCCCGGGACAGGGGGCTACGATACGCAGTATTTT CASSPGTGGYDTQYF
TRBJ2-1 TRBD1 TRBV15 . TGTGCCACCAGCAGTGCTGACAGGGGGCACAGCTCCTACAATGAGCAGTTCTTC CATSSADRGHSSYNEQFF
TRBJ2-1 . TRBV5-4 . TGTGCCAGCAGCCCCGGAGGCACCTTCTCCTACAATGAGCAGTTCTTC CASSPGGTFSYNEQFF
TRBJ2-3 . TRBV20-1 . TGCAGTGCTGTGAGGGATACGCAGTATTTT CSAVRDTQYF
TRBJ2-7 . TRBV7-8 . TGTGCCAGCAGCTTAGGGCTTAGAGGGTTAAATGAGCAGTACTTC CASSLGLRGLNEQYF
TRBJ1-2 . TRBV28 . TGTGCCAGCAGCCCGATCCGGGGGGCGCAGGATGGCTACACCTTC CASSPIRGAQDGYTF
TRBJ2-7 TRBD1 TRBV3-1/TRBV3-2 . TGTGCCAGCAGTCCTCGGGACAGGATCTCCTACGAGCAGTACTTC CASSPRDRISYEQYF
TRBJ2-5 . TRBV6-5 . TGTGCCAGCAGGTCTCAGGGGAACCAAGAGACCCAGTACTTC CASRSQGNQETQYF
TRBJ1-2 . TRBV5-8 . TGTGCCAGCAGCTGGACAGCTTACTATGGCTACACCTTC CASSWTAYYGYTF
TRBJ2-1 TRBD1 TRBV5-5 . TGTGCCAGCAGCACCGGGACAGGGGCGTACAATGAGCAGTTCTTC CASSTGTGAYNEQFF
TRBJ2-5 TRBD1 TRBV7-8 . TGTGCCAGCAGCTCGGGACAGGGAGGGGAGGAGACCCAGTACTTC CASSSGQGGEETQYF
TRBJ2-3 TRBD1 TRBV29-1 few TGCAGCGTTAGGGACAGAGTCACAGATACGCAGTATTTT CSVRDRVTDTQYF
TRBJ1-1 . TRBV7-3 . TGTGCCAGCAGCACTTACCCGGGAAACACTGAAGCTTTCTTT CASSTYPGNTEAFF
TRBJ1-6 TRBD1 TRBV7-2 . TGTGCCAGCAGCACCTCGACAGGGGCCAATTCACCCCTCCACTTT CASSTSTGANSPLHF
TRBJ1-2 . TRBV13 . TGTGCCAGCAGCATTCAACGCCAGACAGCCTACACCTTC CASSIQRQTAYTF
TRBJ2-2 . TRBV9 . TGTGCCAGCAGCGTAGTAGGAGGGGGCGCGGACGGGGAGCTGTTTTTT CASSVVGGGADGELFF
TRBJ2-7 TRBD1 TRBV9 . TGTGCCAGCAGCGTAGGGGGGAGGACAGGGCAGGCCAACGAGCAGTACTTC CASSVGGRTGQANEQYF
TRBJ2-3 . TRBV2 . TGTGCCAGCAGTGGCCCAGCGTGGACAGATACGCAGTATTTT CASSGPAWTDTQYF
TRBJ1-1 TRBD1 TRBV2 . TGTGCCAGCAGATGGGGACAGAACCTGTTCACTGAAGCTTTCTTT CASRWGQNLFTEAFF
TRBJ1-5 TRBD1 TRBV6-5 few TGTGCCAGCAGTTACTCGAGGACAGGGGAACGGCCCCAGCATTTT CASSYSRTGERPQHF
TRBJ2-1 . TRBV7-8 . TGTGCCAGCAGCTCGGGACACTACAATGAGCAGTTCTTC CASSSGHYNEQFF
TRBJ2-2 . TRBV7-3 . TGTGCCAGCAGCTTAAATGGGCGGGTGAACACCGGGGAGCTGTTTTTT CASSLNGRVNTGELFF
TRBJ2-3 TRBD2 TRBV4-1 . TGCGCCAGCCGGGGGCTAGCGGGGGCACCGGATACGCAGTATTTT CASRGLAGAPDTQYF
TRBJ2-1 TRBD2 TRBV25-1 . TGTGCCAGCTCGGGACTAGCGGGACGGACAAGTGAGCAGTTCTTC CASSGLAGRTSEQFF
TRBJ1-3 TRBD1 TRBV28 . TGTGCCAGCAGTCCCTGGGACAGGGTTTTTCGAAACACCATATATTTT CASSPWDRVFRNTIYF
TRBJ1-3 . TRBV29-1 . TGCAGCGTTGAAGCCTTCTCTGGAAACACCATATATTTT CSVEAFSGNTIYF
TRBJ2-1 TRBD2 TRBV27 . TGTGCCAGCAGTCTCACTAGCGGGAGTAACAATGAGCAGTTCTTC CASSLTSGSNNEQFF
TRBJ1-1 . TRBV6-1 few TGTGCCAGCAGTGAGGGACACATGAACACTGAAGCTTTCTTT CASSEGHMNTEAFF
TRBJ2-3 . TRBV15 once TGTGCCACCAGCAGAGGGGGGGACTCAGATACGCAGTATTTT CATSRGGDSDTQYF
TRBJ1-1 . TRBV6-4 once TGTGCCAGCAGTGTAGAGGCGAACACTGAAGCTTTCTTT CASSVEANTEAFF
TRBJ2-1 TRBD2 TRBV7-6 . TGTGCCAGCAGCTCGCAGCCAAGCGGGGGGAATGAGCAGTTCTTC CASSSQPSGGNEQFF
TRBJ2-1 . TRBV18 . TGTGCCAGCTCACCCCGACAGGCAGGGGCATCTTACAATGAGCAGTTCTTC CASSPRQAGASYNEQFF
TRBJ1-2 . TRBV6-1 . TGTGCCAGCAGTGAAAGGGGGATCTATGGCTACACCTTC CASSERGIYGYTF
TRBJ1-5 . TRBV7-2 . TGTGCCAGCAGCTTAGCCCCAGGGATGAGTCAGTCCCAGCATTTT CASSLAPGMSQSQHF
TRBJ2-2 TRBD2 TRBV7-2 . TGTGCCAGCAGCTTAGGCCGGGGGGACACCGGGGAGCTGTTTTTT CASSLGRGDTGELFF
TRBJ1-1 . TRBV7-9 . TGTGCCAGCAGCCCACGGCCCGTACTAGGAAACACTGAAGCTTTCTTT CASSPRPVLGNTEAFF
TRBJ2-3 TRBD2 TRBV7-9 . TGTGCCAGCAGCTTACTCGGGAGGTTGACAGATACGCAGTATTTT CASSLLGRLTDTQYF
TRBJ2-3 . TRBV9 . TGTGCCAGCACCGGGGCACTAGGGGGTACGCAGTATTTT CASTGALGGTQYF
TRBJ1-5 TRBD1 TRBV28 . TGTGCCAGCAGTTTAGGACAGGGTTTCAGGCAGCCCCAGCATTTT CASSLGQGFRQPQHF
TRBJ1-1 . TRBV10-3 . TGTGCCATCAGTGAATGGGGGGTCGGCACTGAAGCTTTCTTT CAISEWGVGTEAFF
TRBJ2-5 TRBD2 TRBV14 . TGTGCCAGCAGCCAAGAGGTCCGTTTTGGACTAGCGGGAGGGCCCGGAACCGGAGAGACCCAGTACTTC CASSQEVRFGLAGGPGTGETQYF
TRBJ2-2 TRBD2 TRBV4-1 . TGCGCCAGCAGCCAGGGCGGAGCGGGAGGCAGCCTCCCCGGGGAGCTGTTTTTT CASSQGGAGGSLPGELFF